The text below deals with one T cell receptor beta chain. Its target is not known. The data derive from a study of cytomegalovirus exposure and HLA in healthy donors. Study-level points and caveats: Most TCR sequences were seen very rarely across donors, but some public TCRs occurred in many. A few V segments could not be told apart, such as TRBV6-2 and TRBV6-3, and were left out.

With 60 Vbeta and 13 Jbeta primers, the PCR was carried out. Assay: immunoSEQ multiplex PCR; the TCRdb copy retains only in-frame clones and omits some. The sample carries under 150,000 clones, around 82% recorded once. Looked up from germline, CDR1 is SEHNR and CDR2 is FQNEAQ (reference sequence). V gave up 5 bases and J gave up 4 bases; unmatched junction bases: 14. The CDR3 loop spans 17 amino acids. This TCR came from a man aged 40-49 years in good health and CMV-seropositive. This chain connects TRBV7-9 to TRBJ1-5, with 7 bases that match TRBD1. The sequenced sample consisted of PBMCs. The CDR3 nucleotides are TGTGCCAGCAGCCGGGGACAGCAGAGAGATAAGAATCAGCCCCAGCATTTT. This gives the protein CASSRGQQRDKNQPQHF.